This T cell receptor (beta chain) derives from a study of shared clonotypes between healthy human individuals (dated by TCRdb to about 2020). Regarding the study in general: A couple of women and three men aged 18 to 49 years were included in the cohort. For each donor, CD4 naive and CD4 memory were each given three plates, CD8 naive was given two plates, and CD8 memory was given one plate. To estimate repertoire size and how much clonotype sharing occurs between individuals, the study deeply sequenced the blood TCR repertoires of roughly 5 healthy adults. To increase sequencing depth and limit assay-specific biases, TCR repertoire library preparation and sequencing were carried out by different laboratories using diverse techniques. Leukapheresis yielded between about 0.85 and 10 billion PBMCs per donor.

The CDR3 sequence holds 14 residues, the cysteine and phenylalanine included. The kept DNA is CDR3 alone, 42 bases in frame from the first base. The germline V gene (reference sequence) yields SEHNR for CDR1 and FQNEAQ for CDR2. V is shortened by 5 bases, J by 0 bases, and the region joining them spans 10 bases. General findings and caveats noted by the study authors: Incomplete sequencing was indicated by rarefaction of sorted-subset datasets, despite the large sequencing depth. Sampling was restricted to blood, and TCR repertoires in tissue are likely to differ from TCR repertoires in blood. Because the study included a small number of donors, the genetic and exposure-history diversity represented was limited. Based on pairwise subsampling, the degree of clonotype sharing among donors was expected to be affected by sequencing depth. Naive subsets generally had larger estimated clonotype richness than memory subsets. When a few donors were compared, the shared fraction of clonotypes was 5% to 6.5% for naive CD4, around 4% for naive CD8, roughly 2.5% for memory CD4, and 0.3% to 0.5% for memory CD8. Compared with non-shared clonotypes, clonotypes shared by all four sorted-subset donors had higher generation probabilities.

Using the deep immunoSEQ assay, multiplex PCR amplified TCR CDR3 regions from genomic DNA. For each cell subset, the extracted genomic DNA was distributed evenly across all wells of several immunoSEQ 96-well plates, and each plate served as one replicate. For sorted subsets, each replicate PCR was loaded with around 220 ng genomic DNA, equivalent to about 30,000 T cell genomes. Purified libraries were quantified with a Qubit 3.0 fluorometer, sized on a Bioanalyzer 2100, and re-quantified with the KAPA Library Quantification kit. Every immunoSEQ 96-well plate was sequenced on a dedicated single-read 150-cycle Illumina NextSeq 550 flow cell. The original methods were these. Because only junctional sequences without quality scores were contained in the immunoSEQ output, filtering matching that applied to full-length reads could not be performed. Sequences were annotated with PyIR, a Python wrapper for IgBLAST v1.9, using IMGT germline references to assign V/J genes and CDR3. Reads were removed for weak V/J assignments (E-value above 1e-6), missing CDR3, stop codons, out-of-frame junctions, or ambiguous translated residues. V3J clonotypes were defined by identical inferred V gene, J gene, and CDR3 amino acid sequence. To compute the percentage overlap between repertoires, the number of shared unique clonotypes was divided by the size of the smaller repertoire. Repertoire richness was assessed with RTK rarefaction, the Chao1 estimator, and Recon v2.1 estimates of unobserved clonotypes. For all TCRbeta clonotypes obtained by the gDNA method from a handful of donors, generation probabilities were computed with OLGA. Entries here come from immuneACCESS through TCRdb and include only in-frame sequences with V and J called. Some clones fail to appear in such tables; in the studies checked, an unresolved V gene covers under half of the shortfall, and the cause of the remainder is unknown. D and trimming were read from the DNA, whereas the V and J calls and clone size are those reported in that table. This sample comprises under 750,000 clones, 55% to 80% of them detected only once. Around 1.8% of the sample is held by the ten biggest clonotypes.

As concerns this clone: There is no known antigen for this receptor. Base qualities are not recorded, but no much larger clone differs from it by a single base.

Donors were healthy HIV-negative adults with no recently reported acute infections or vaccinations. Only Caucasian adults living in Nashville, Tennessee, USA were represented among the donors. CD4+ T cells were enriched by magnetic negative selection, after which naive cells were positively selected on CD45RA and the negative fraction was taken as the memory subset. After blood collection by leukapheresis, PBMCs were isolated using Ficoll-Histopaque density gradient centrifugation and then cryopreserved in the vapor phase of liquid nitrogen. Analytical flow cytometry was used to check the purity and quantity of every magnetically sorted T cell population. Genomic DNA was isolated from each sorted fraction and quantified by UV absorbance on a Nanodrop 2000c.

Recombination joined TRBV7-9 with TRBJ1-2, with no confident D gene call. The material sequenced was memory CD4+ T cells sorted from blood. The cell subset or site label corresponds to: CD45RA-negative fraction. This TCR derives from a woman in her twenties or thirties in good health. The CDR3 protein sequence reads: CASSRGDTNYGYTF. The bases read TGTGCCAGCAGCCGCGGAGATACTAACTATGGCTACACCTTC.